A selection of T cell receptor beta chains follows, all from one sample in a study of blood T cell repertoires in COVID-19. Generated by immunoSEQ multiplex PCR, the TCRdb table keeps only in-frame clones and is missing some. The table records more than 200,000 clones, 65% to 85% of them present only once. What was sequenced was PBMCs or T cells enriched from blood (not recorded which). The source is a middle-aged woman with acute COVID-19. Each CDR3 is given with its conserved first and last residue. Each record gives: CDR3 DNA, CDR3 protein, J gene, V gene, D gene, clone size. D genes are given only for firm matches. The size field is filled for only some rows; it gives once, few, many or a size class.

DNA: TGTGCCAGCAGCTTGGGGGGTCCCCTTTCCTACAATGAGCAGTTCTTC
CDR3: CASSLGGPLSYNEQFF
J: TRBJ2-1
V: TRBV7-2
D: .
size: .

DNA: TGTGCCAGCTCAAAACGGGAGGGCGGGGAGCTGTTTTTT
CDR3: CASSKREGGELFF
J: TRBJ2-2
V: TRBV5-4
D: TRBD2
size: .

DNA: TGTGCCAGCTCACCGTCCCAGGAGGCAAGTGGCTACACCTTC
CDR3: CASSPSQEASGYTF
J: TRBJ1-2
V: TRBV18
D: .
size: .

DNA: TGCGCCAGCAGCCAAGGTCTTATATCGCGGGGCGTCACAGATACGCAGTATTTT
CDR3: CASSQGLISRGVTDTQYF
J: TRBJ2-3
V: TRBV4-3
D: .
size: .

DNA: TGTGCCAGCAGCGTAGAGGACTACATCAATGAGCAGTTCTTC
CDR3: CASSVEDYINEQFF
J: TRBJ2-1
V: TRBV9
D: .
size: few

DNA: TGTGCCAGCAGCCAGGTTTTAAGGGACTTTCGAGAGCTGTTTTTT
CDR3: CASSQVLRDFRELFF
J: TRBJ2-2
V: TRBV3-1/TRBV3-2
D: .
size: .

DNA: TGTGCCAGTACCCAGGGGACTAGCTCCTACGAGCAGTACTTC
CDR3: CASTQGTSSYEQYF
J: TRBJ2-7
V: TRBV19
D: TRBD2
size: .

DNA: TGTGCCAGCGCCCCACAGAGCTCCTATAATTCACCCCTCCACTTT
CDR3: CASAPQSSYNSPLHF
J: TRBJ1-6
V: TRBV9
D: .
size: few

DNA: TGTGCCAGCAGTCTTAATCAGGACAGCGCCACAGATACGCAGTATTTT
CDR3: CASSLNQDSATDTQYF
J: TRBJ2-3
V: TRBV7-9
D: .
size: .

DNA: TGTGCCAGCAGCCAGACAGGGGGCGACTTCTTC
CDR3: CASSQTGGDFF
J: TRBJ2-7
V: TRBV28
D: TRBD1
size: many

DNA: TGTGCCAGTAGTACCGGGACTAGTGCTTACGAGCAGTACTTC
CDR3: CASSTGTSAYEQYF
J: TRBJ2-7
V: TRBV19
D: TRBD2
size: .

DNA: TGTGCCAGTAGTTCTACCGGGACAGTCATGAACACTGAAGCTTTCTTT
CDR3: CASSSTGTVMNTEAFF
J: TRBJ1-1
V: TRBV19
D: TRBD1
size: .

DNA: TGTGCCAGCAGCCGCGAGGGGGCGCTTGGGGAAAAACTGTTTTTT
CDR3: CASSREGALGEKLFF
J: TRBJ1-4
V: TRBV7-3
D: TRBD1
size: .

DNA: TGTGCCTGGAGACAGGGAAATGGTGGCTACACCTTC
CDR3: CAWRQGNGGYTF
J: TRBJ1-2
V: TRBV30
D: .
size: .

DNA: TGTGCCAGCAGGAGTACTAACTATGGCTACACCTTC
CDR3: CASRSTNYGYTF
J: TRBJ1-2
V: TRBV27
D: .
size: .

DNA: TGTGCCACCAGTGACCCCCCCCCGGGGTATGGCTACACCTTC
CDR3: CATSDPPPGYGYTF
J: TRBJ1-2
V: TRBV24-1
D: .
size: few

DNA: TGTGCCAGTGGGAGCGGTATAGGATATGGCTACACCTTC
CDR3: CASGSGIGYGYTF
J: TRBJ1-2
V: TRBV19
D: .
size: .

DNA: TGTGCCAGCAGACTAAGACAGGGGGCGAACACCGGGGAGCTGTTTTTT
CDR3: CASRLRQGANTGELFF
J: TRBJ2-2
V: TRBV28
D: TRBD1
size: .

DNA: TGTGCCAGTAGTATTAATAAGGGGAGGTACCAAGAGACCCAGTACTTC
CDR3: CASSINKGRYQETQYF
J: TRBJ2-5
V: TRBV19
D: .
size: .

DNA: TGTGCCAGCAGCCCAAGAGGACAGGGAAGGAGGTCACCCCTCCACTTT
CDR3: CASSPRGQGRRSPLHF
J: TRBJ1-6
V: TRBV7-2
D: TRBD1
size: .

DNA: TGTGCCAGCAGACCCGGGGACAGGGGCGAAAAACTGTTTTTT
CDR3: CASRPGDRGEKLFF
J: TRBJ1-4
V: TRBV7-9
D: TRBD1
size: .

DNA: TGTGCCAGCAGCTATAGGGGACTAGCGGGATTGGAGACCCAGTACTTC
CDR3: CASSYRGLAGLETQYF
J: TRBJ2-5
V: TRBV11-1
D: TRBD2
size: .

DNA: TGTGCCAGCAGTACCAGGGGAATCGCCTACGAGCAGTACTTC
CDR3: CASSTRGIAYEQYF
J: TRBJ2-7
V: TRBV6-2/TRBV6-3
D: .
size: .

DNA: TGTGCCAGCAGCCTGGACAGGGGATCCTACGAGCAGTACTTC
CDR3: CASSLDRGSYEQYF
J: TRBJ2-7
V: TRBV11-2
D: TRBD1
size: .

DNA: TGTGCCAGTAGCCGCCTAGGGGGGGCGGGGGAAACCTACGAGCAGTACTTC
CDR3: CASSRLGGAGETYEQYF
J: TRBJ2-7
V: TRBV19
D: .
size: many

DNA: TGTGCCAGCAGGGGGGGGGAAAACTATGGCTACACCTTC
CDR3: CASRGGENYGYTF
J: TRBJ1-2
V: TRBV2
D: .
size: .

DNA: TGCACCAGCAGCCAAGATCCGGGACTAGGCCTATACAATGAGCAGTTCTTC
CDR3: CTSSQDPGLGLYNEQFF
J: TRBJ2-1
V: TRBV1
D: .
size: .

DNA: TGTGCCAGCAGCCCCCCTTACAATGAGCAGTTCTTC
CDR3: CASSPPYNEQFF
J: TRBJ2-1
V: TRBV11-1
D: .
size: .

DNA: TGTGCCAGCAGCCCATCCCGAACAGGGGAGGCATTCGGGCAGTACTTC
CDR3: CASSPSRTGEAFGQYF
J: TRBJ2-7
V: TRBV7-9
D: .
size: .

DNA: TGTGCCAGCAGCAAAGCGCGAGGGACTAGCGGGGGGGAGCATGAGCAGTTCTTC
CDR3: CASSKARGTSGGEHEQFF
J: TRBJ2-1
V: TRBV21-1
D: .
size: .

DNA: TGTGCCAGCTCTTCCGATAGCGCCGAAGCTTTCTTT
CDR3: CASSSDSAEAFF
J: TRBJ1-1
V: TRBV18
D: .
size: .

DNA: TGTGCCAGCAGCTTAGCTAGGACAGGGTCGGATTCACCCCTCCACTTT
CDR3: CASSLARTGSDSPLHF
J: TRBJ1-6
V: TRBV7-8
D: TRBD1
size: .

DNA: TGCAGCGTTGTTGGAGGAGGGGGCGACGCTTTCTTT
CDR3: CSVVGGGGDAFF
J: TRBJ1-1
V: TRBV29-1
D: TRBD1
size: once

DNA: TGTGCCAGCAGCCCCCGTCTACAAGAGACCCAGTACTTC
CDR3: CASSPRLQETQYF
J: TRBJ2-5
V: TRBV7-2
D: .
size: .

DNA: TGCAGCGTGCCCGAAGGGGGGGGCAACACCGGGGAGCTGTTTTTT
CDR3: CSVPEGGGNTGELFF
J: TRBJ2-2
V: TRBV29-1
D: .
size: .

DNA: TGTGCCAGCAGGTCTAGGGGGACGGTGTCCACAGATACGCAGTATTTT
CDR3: CASRSRGTVSTDTQYF
J: TRBJ2-3
V: TRBV2
D: .
size: .

DNA: TGCAGCGTTCGTACTAGCGGGAGTGGTGAGCAGTTCTTC
CDR3: CSVRTSGSGEQFF
J: TRBJ2-1
V: TRBV29-1
D: TRBD2
size: .

DNA: TGTGCCAGCAGCGGGGGACACCTTTATTCCTATAATTCACCCCTCCACTTT
CDR3: CASSGGHLYSYNSPLHF
J: TRBJ1-6
V: TRBV9
D: .
size: .

DNA: TGTGCCAGCAGCTGGACGGGGTCGGGTGAAGCTTTCTTT
CDR3: CASSWTGSGEAFF
J: TRBJ1-1
V: TRBV11-3
D: .
size: .

DNA: TGTGCCAGCAGCTTAGGACTAGCGGGGGGGAGCTCCTACAATGAGCAGTTCTTC
CDR3: CASSLGLAGGSSYNEQFF
J: TRBJ2-1
V: TRBV7-8
D: TRBD2
size: .

DNA: TGTGCCATCTCCGTGAGCGGGGCTTCCAATGAGCAGTTCTTC
CDR3: CAISVSGASNEQFF
J: TRBJ2-1
V: TRBV28
D: TRBD2
size: .

DNA: TGTGCCACCAGTGATTTCACCTTGACAGGCCAAGAGACCCAGTACTTC
CDR3: CATSDFTLTGQETQYF
J: TRBJ2-5
V: TRBV24-1
D: .
size: few

DNA: TGTGCCAGCAGCTTAGCGATGACTAGAGGCACGCAGTATTTT
CDR3: CASSLAMTRGTQYF
J: TRBJ2-3
V: TRBV7-2
D: .
size: once

DNA: TGTGCCAGCAGTAGAGGAGGGAGATATGGCTACACCTTC
CDR3: CASSRGGRYGYTF
J: TRBJ1-2
V: TRBV2
D: .
size: .

DNA: TGTGCCAGCAGCTTAACGGCACAGGGTTCCGGGGAGCTGTTTTTT
CDR3: CASSLTAQGSGELFF
J: TRBJ2-2
V: TRBV7-3
D: .
size: .

DNA: TGTGCCAGCAGCCTACCTAGCCTCGGGAATGAGCAGTTCTTC
CDR3: CASSLPSLGNEQFF
J: TRBJ2-1
V: TRBV14
D: .
size: .

DNA: TGTGCCAGCAGCTCTACCCTTAGCGGGGACTGGGGCAATGAGCAGTTCTTC
CDR3: CASSSTLSGDWGNEQFF
J: TRBJ2-1
V: TRBV13
D: TRBD2
size: .

DNA: TGTGCCAGCAGCCACCCTTCGGTAGGGGGCTGGACTGAAGCTTTCTTT
CDR3: CASSHPSVGGWTEAFF
J: TRBJ1-1
V: TRBV14
D: TRBD1
size: .

DNA: TGTGCCAGTCCCGGGACAGGGAGCGCTGGAAACACCATATATTTT
CDR3: CASPGTGSAGNTIYF
J: TRBJ1-3
V: TRBV19
D: TRBD1
size: .